This section outlines one TCR beta chain sequence together with its context. The antigen it recognizes is unknown. Base-call qualities are not available, and no considerably larger clone is one nucleotide away. The data are from a study of OX40 agonist ivuxolimab in advanced cancers. General notes on the study: Ivuxolimab was an agonistic, fully human IgG2 monoclonal antibody directed against OX40 (CD134), a costimulatory receptor. Intravenous ivuxolimab was administered to patients every 2 weeks at six dose levels: 0.01, 0.1, 0.3, 1.5, 3 and 10 mg/kg. Of the roughly 52 dose-escalation patients, hepatocellular carcinoma was present in roughly 19, melanoma in around 15, renal cell carcinoma in 9 and head and neck cancer in 9. In the dose-escalation cohort, roughly four fifths of patients were male, and the mean age was around 60 years, with a range of about 23 to 90. Patients were allowed to have had prior anti-PD-1, anti-PD-L1 or anti-CTLA-4 therapy, and 30% to 40% of the dose-escalation patients had been treated with checkpoint inhibitors. Three dose-escalation patients achieved partial responses, one with hepatocellular carcinoma and two with cutaneous melanoma. Peripheral TCRbeta sequencing was intended to test whether TCR sequence diversity was altered and clonal T-cell expansion was caused by ivuxolimab. The paper reports the monotherapy dose-escalation portion (N = 52 patients) of the phase I ivuxolimab trial. Summary of the overall study and its limitations: At doses of 0.1 to 3.0 mg/kg, clonal expansion of both CD4+ and CD8+ blood T cells was observed from baseline to week 6. In the 0.1-3.0 mg/kg groups, partial responders had among the lowest normalized peripheral clonal expansion, particularly in CD8+ T cells. Low levels of normalized T-cell clonal expansion were also seen in some nonresponding patients. After ivuxolimab, more expanded clones were found on average in CD8+ T cells than in CD4+ T cells. The antigen specificity of the clonally expanded peripheral T cells was not determined.

Patients with a history of autoimmune disease or receiving systemic immunosuppression were excluded from the trial. Peripheral blood for TCR sequencing was drawn from every dose cohort at baseline, at cycle 4 day 1 and at cycle 7 day 1. The samples were taken from a phase I, first-in-human, multicenter, open-label dose-escalation trial of ivuxolimab. Adults with locally advanced or metastatic melanoma, renal cell carcinoma, hepatocellular carcinoma or head and neck squamous cell carcinoma were enrolled in the trial. Before TCR sequencing, CD4+ T cells and CD8+ T cells from peripheral blood were sorted into separate populations. To sequence the TCRbeta CDR3 region, genomic DNA was isolated from the sorted cells. The immunoSEQ Assay was used to sequence the TCRbeta CDR3 regions. TCRdb re-hosts the immuneACCESS table, in-frame sequences only. Its copies lack some clones; in the studies checked, an unresolved V gene accounts for under half of them, and the cause for the rest is not known. The sample records 60,000 to 80,000 clones, 84% of which are singletons. The ten largest clones add up to around 1.6% of the sample.

There are 16 amino acids in the CDR3, from cysteine to phenylalanine inclusive. Only the CDR3 part of the read is kept: 48 bases, read in frame from the first base. The TCR originated in an adult with an advanced solid tumor such as melanoma, head and neck, liver or kidney cancer. This specimen consisted of CD4+ or CD8+ T cells sorted from blood, obtained in a trial of the OX40 agonist ivuxolimab. Recombination connected TRBV21-1 to TRBJ2-1; the D call TRBD2 from the table was never checked on the DNA. TRBV21-1 is a pseudogene locus. The CDR3: CASSKAGRGGYNEQFF. The nucleotide sequence reads TGTGCCAGCAGCAAAGCAGGACGGGGGGGATACAATGAGCAGTTCTTC.